A selection of T cell receptor beta chains follows, all from one sample in a study of T cells in localized non-small cell lung cancer. TCRdb's table, derived via immunoSEQ multiplex PCR, lists solely in-frame clones and lacks some. Here the sample spans approximately 89,000 clones, around 80% being singletons. The material sequenced was PBMCs, taken before any cancer treatment. These receptors were taken from a man between 40 and 75 years old with stage II squamous cell lung carcinoma. The CDR3 runs from the conserved cysteine through the conserved F or W. D genes are given only for firm matches. Clone size is stated in some rows and not others, as once, few, many or a class when expanded.

CDR3 protein,CDR3 DNA,D gene,V gene,J gene,clone size
CASSPRTENTEAFF,TGTGCCAGCTCACCTAGGACAGAGAACACTGAAGCTTTCTTT,.,TRBV18,TRBJ1-1,.
CASSKVMNTEAFF,TGTGCCAGTAGTAAGGTCATGAACACTGAAGCTTTCTTT,.,TRBV19,TRBJ1-1,.
CASRRQGLGEKLFF,TGTGCCAGCAGACGACAGGGCCTGGGGGAAAAACTGTTTTTT,TRBD1,TRBV2,TRBJ1-4,.
CASSSSGDDTDTQYF,TGCGCCAGCAGCTCTAGCGGGGATGACACAGATACGCAGTATTTT,TRBD2,TRBV5-1,TRBJ2-3,few
CASRLADSSYNEQFF,TGTGCCAGCAGGCTAGCGGATAGCTCCTACAATGAGCAGTTCTTC,TRBD2,TRBV2,TRBJ2-1,.
CASSNRAVGETQYF,TGTGCCAGCAGCAACCGAGCGGTGGGGGAGACCCAGTACTTC,.,TRBV9,TRBJ2-5,.
CASSIEYGYTF,TGTGCCAGTAGTATAGAATATGGCTACACCTTC,.,TRBV19,TRBJ1-2,.
CASSLDGRPGGKLFF,TGCGCCAGCAGCTTGGACGGACGTCCTGGTGGAAAACTGTTTTTT,.,TRBV5-1,TRBJ1-4,once
CAISVDGRYEQYF,TGTGCCATCAGTGTCGATGGTCGCTACGAGCAGTACTTC,.,TRBV10-3,TRBJ2-7,.
CASSFFTSYEQYF,TGTGCCAGCAGCTTCTTTACCTCCTACGAGCAGTACTTC,.,TRBV7-2,TRBJ2-7,few
CASSQDGGEQFF,TGCGCCAGCAGCCAAGATGGAGGTGAGCAGTTCTTC,.,TRBV4-3,TRBJ2-1,.
CASSYTRDTEAFF,TGTGCCAGCAGTTATACCAGGGACACTGAAGCTTTCTTT,.,TRBV6-6,TRBJ1-1,once
CSAQGGHTQYF,TGCAGTGCTCAGGGGGGTCATACGCAGTATTTT,.,TRBV20-1,TRBJ2-3,.
CSVSRTGGLGGYTF,TGCAGCGTTTCCCGGACCGGGGGTTTAGGGGGCTACACCTTC,.,TRBV29-1,TRBJ1-2,.
CASSNPGGGSNYEQYF,TGTGCCAGTAGTAACCCCGGCGGGGGCTCAAACTACGAGCAGTACTTC,.,TRBV19,TRBJ2-7,.
CATAAGLSTDTQYF,TGTGCCACCGCAGCGGGGCTAAGCACAGATACGCAGTATTTT,TRBD2,TRBV10-3,TRBJ2-3,.
CASSTKIGGYEQYF,TGTGCCAGCAGCACAAAAATCGGGGGCTACGAGCAGTACTTC,.,TRBV11-2,TRBJ2-7,.
CASSLRQGANTEAFF,TGTGCCAGTAGTTTACGACAGGGGGCGAACACTGAAGCTTTCTTT,TRBD1,TRBV19,TRBJ1-1,.
CATTSTGVDEQFF,TGTGCCACCACCTCGACAGGGGTCGATGAGCAGTTCTTC,TRBD1,TRBV15,TRBJ2-1,.
CASSQEDRVTDTQYF,TGCGCCAGCAGCCAAGAGGACAGGGTCACAGATACGCAGTATTTT,TRBD1,TRBV4-1,TRBJ2-3,.
CASNPGQGHNSPLHF,TGTGCCAGCAATCCTGGACAGGGGCATAATTCACCCCTCCACTTT,TRBD1,TRBV7-9,TRBJ1-6,.
CASSQETLAGISDTQYF,TGTGCCAGCAGCCAAGAAACCCTAGCGGGAATATCGGATACGCAGTATTTT,TRBD2,TRBV14,TRBJ2-3,.
CASSVGPSGRRNNEQFF,TGTGCCAGCAGCGTAGGACCTAGCGGGAGACGGAACAATGAGCAGTTCTTC,TRBD2,TRBV9,TRBJ2-1,.
CASSMGSAGRNTEAFF,TGTGCCAGCAGCATGGGGTCGGCCGGAAGGAACACTGAAGCTTTCTTT,.,TRBV7-3,TRBJ1-1,.
CASSPLGRAPSPLHF,TGTGCCAGCAGCCCGTTAGGGCGGGCCCCTTCACCCCTCCACTTT,.,TRBV27,TRBJ1-6,once
CASNADGGAYEQYF,TGTGCCAGCAACGCGGACGGGGGTGCCTACGAGCAGTACTTC,.,TRBV9,TRBJ2-7,.
CASSLQGQGSFNYGYTF,TGCGCCAGCAGCTTGCAGGGACAGGGGTCTTTTAACTATGGCTACACCTTC,TRBD1,TRBV5-1,TRBJ1-2,.
CASSLAGGKFF,TGTGCCAGCAGTTTAGCGGGAGGGAAGTTCTTC,TRBD2,TRBV2,TRBJ2-1,.
CASSLYGKGSATEAFF,TGTGCCAGCAGTTTATATGGAAAGGGGTCAGCCACTGAAGCTTTCTTT,.,TRBV28,TRBJ1-1,once
CASSVSRAGNTIYF,TGTGCCAGCAGCGTGTCCAGGGCTGGAAACACCATATATTTT,.,TRBV9,TRBJ1-3,.
CASRQENSNQPQHF,TGTGCCAGCAGACAGGAAAATAGCAATCAGCCCCAGCATTTT,.,TRBV6-5,TRBJ1-5,.
CASSLIQDSLSQPQHF,TGTGCCAGCAGCTTGATTCAGGACAGCCTTTCGCAGCCCCAGCATTTT,.,TRBV5-5,TRBJ1-5,.
CASSSTSGRVEQFF,TGTGCCAGCAGCTCTACTAGCGGGAGGGTGGAGCAGTTCTTC,TRBD2,TRBV6-6,TRBJ2-1,once
CAWSVRGGGDTQYF,TGTGCCTGGAGTGTACGTGGGGGCGGAGATACGCAGTATTTT,.,TRBV30,TRBJ2-3,.
CASSQDGTDPLYEQYF,TGCGCCAGCAGCCAAGATGGGACGGATCCCCTTTACGAGCAGTACTTC,.,TRBV4-1,TRBJ2-7,.
CAWVPRGAKNIQYF,TGTGCCTGGGTACCTCGTGGGGCCAAAAACATTCAGTACTTC,.,TRBV30,TRBJ2-4,.
CASSVGQGLGYTF,TGTGCCAGCAGCGTAGGTCAGGGGCTGGGCTACACCTTC,.,TRBV9,TRBJ1-2,.
CASSLNGISEAFF,TGTGCCAGCAGCTTAAACGGAATCTCTGAAGCTTTCTTT,.,TRBV7-3,TRBJ1-1,.
CASSEWDRGVGNTIYF,TGTGCCAGCAGTGAATGGGACAGGGGAGTTGGAAACACCATATATTTT,TRBD1,TRBV6-1,TRBJ1-3,.
CASRGSGPAKYF,TGTGCCAGCAGGGGTAGCGGGCCCGCCAAGTACTTC,TRBD2,TRBV2,TRBJ2-5,few
CASSSTPGSSGEQFF,TGTGCCAGCAGCTCAACCCCGGGCTCCTCGGGGGAGCAGTTCTTC,.,TRBV9,TRBJ2-1,.
CASSSIGRQETQYF,TGTGCCAGCAGTTCGATTGGACGGCAAGAGACCCAGTACTTC,.,TRBV7-3,TRBJ2-5,.
CASSPQSSGNEQFF,TGTGCCAGCTCACCACAGTCATCTGGCAATGAGCAGTTCTTC,.,TRBV18,TRBJ2-1,.
CASSLRTGRNGYTF,TGTGCCAGCAGTTTGCGGACAGGGAGGAATGGCTACACCTTC,TRBD1,TRBV28,TRBJ1-2,.
CAWKRGQGDSPLHF,TGTGCCTGGAAAAGGGGGCAGGGCGATTCACCCCTCCACTTT,TRBD1,TRBV30,TRBJ1-6,few
CASSLSGSAYNEQFF,TGTGCTAGCAGCTTGAGCGGGAGCGCGTACAATGAGCAGTTCTTC,TRBD2,TRBV7-7,TRBJ2-1,.
CASGTGNQPQHF,TGTGCCAGCGGGACAGGGAATCAGCCCCAGCATTTT,TRBD1,TRBV6-5,TRBJ1-5,few
CASWGTGLNTEAFF,TGTGCCAGCTGGGGGACAGGCCTGAACACTGAAGCTTTCTTT,TRBD1,TRBV18,TRBJ1-1,.